This T cell receptor (beta chain) was identified in a study of CD8 T cells in Susac syndrome. CDR3 length equals 13 residues. V was shortened by 6 bases and J by 7 bases, with 15 bases between the two germline ends. Reverse transcription of about 0.5 to 1 ug RNA was performed with random hexamers. TCRdb passed the immunoSEQ multiplex PCR reads through MiXCR, listing each CDR3 protein once. The sample carries some 200,000 distinct CDR3 sequences, nearly 97% recorded once. V gene TRBV12-3 or TRBV12-4 combines with J gene TRBJ1-1; perhaps TRBD1 as D (5 bases). The clonotype originates from a human donor with multiple sclerosis. Sequenced input: CD4+ T cells from PBMCs. For the CDR3, the DNA is TGTGCCAGCAGAACCCGACGGGGGGATGAAGCTTTCTTT. The encoded protein is CASRTRRGDEAFF.